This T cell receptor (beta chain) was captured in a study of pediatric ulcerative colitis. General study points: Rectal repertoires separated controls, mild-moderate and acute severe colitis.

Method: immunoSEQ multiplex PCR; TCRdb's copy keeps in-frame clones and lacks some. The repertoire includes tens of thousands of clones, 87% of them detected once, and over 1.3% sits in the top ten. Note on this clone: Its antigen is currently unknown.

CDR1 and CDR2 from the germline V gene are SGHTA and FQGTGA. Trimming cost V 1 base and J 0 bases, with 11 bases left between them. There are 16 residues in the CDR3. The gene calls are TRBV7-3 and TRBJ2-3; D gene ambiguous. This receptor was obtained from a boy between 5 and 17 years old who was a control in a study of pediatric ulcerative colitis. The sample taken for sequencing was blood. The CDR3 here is CASSLIEIASTDTQYF. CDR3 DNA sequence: TGTGCCAGCAGCTTAATAGAGATCGCTAGCACAGATACGCAGTATTTT.